The TCR beta chain described here comes from a study of CD8 T cells in Susac syndrome. After extraction with the RNeasy kit, roughly 0.5 to 1 ug of the RNA was reverse transcribed using random hexamers. Amplification of TCR beta CDR3 was carried out by immunoSEQ multiplex PCR, which covered 54 Vbeta and 13 Jbeta segments. TCRdb re-analysed the immunoSEQ multiplex PCR reads in MiXCR, keeping a single row per CDR3 protein. Among more than 110,000 distinct CDR3 sequences listed, around 93% were seen once. The CDR3 is 15 amino acids. The germline gives CDR1 SGHNT, CDR2 YYREEE (reference sequence). V shed 4 bases, J shed 5 bases, and the junction held 7 bases outside the gene matches. This clonotype was found once.

The sample taken for sequencing was CD4+ T cells from PBMCs. The source of this sequence is a human donor with Susac syndrome. The J gene is TRBJ2-5, the V gene TRBV5-4, with 11 positions matching TRBD2. The CDR3 coding sequence is TGTGCCAGCAGCACCCGACTAGCGGGGACGGAGACCCAGTACTTC. As protein: CASSTRLAGTETQYF.